The clone carrying this TCR beta chain turned up a few times. The data belong to a study of T cell repertoires in ileal Crohn's disease. Study overall: At surgery, under 40% of patients smoked, with median disease duration approximately 7.3 years.

Adults with ileal or ileocolonic Crohn's disease and an indication for resection were eligible. The method was immunoSEQ multiplex PCR; TCRdb's version includes in-frame clones alone and lacks a portion of them. The data show over 14,000 clones, about 71% seen once. V lost 6 bases, J lost 9 bases, and 22 bases lay in between. The germline CDR1 and CDR2 sequences are SGHRS and YFSETQ. The CDR3 consists of 15 residues. The chain is built from TRBV5-1 and TRBJ2-1; perhaps TRBD2 as D (7 bases). The clonotype was recovered from an adult with Crohn's disease. The sample comprised ileal tissue. CDR3 bases: TGCGCCAGCATCTATCAGCCGGGGGGCTACGGTGAGCAGTTCTTC. Protein product: CASIYQPGGYGEQFF.